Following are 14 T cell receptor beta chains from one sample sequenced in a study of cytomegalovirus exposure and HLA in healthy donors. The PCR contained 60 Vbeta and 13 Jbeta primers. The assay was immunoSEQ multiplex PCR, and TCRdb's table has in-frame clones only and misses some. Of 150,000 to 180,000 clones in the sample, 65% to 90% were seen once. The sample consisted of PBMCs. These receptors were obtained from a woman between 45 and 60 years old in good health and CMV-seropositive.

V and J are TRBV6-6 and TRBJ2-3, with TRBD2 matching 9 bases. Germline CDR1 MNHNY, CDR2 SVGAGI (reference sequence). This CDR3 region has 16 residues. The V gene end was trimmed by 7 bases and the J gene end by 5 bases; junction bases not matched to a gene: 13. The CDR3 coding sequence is TGTGCCAGCATGTTCTGGGGGGCGGGGGGGCAAGATACGCAGTATTTT. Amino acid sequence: CASMFWGAGGQDTQYF.

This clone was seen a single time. CDR3 sequence: CSVVTDRGTEAFF. The CDR3 region has the DNA TGCAGCGTTGTAACGGACAGGGGTACTGAAGCTTTCTTT. The chain combines TRBV29-1 with TRBJ1-1; 9 bases are a match to TRBD1. The CDR3 is 13 amino acids. Germline CDR1 reads SQVTM; CDR2 reads ANQGSEA. V shed 4 bases and J 5 bases; nucleotides not matched to a gene: 5.

The CDR3 DNA reads as TGTGCCAGCAGCTCCCGACTAGCGGGGGGGCTTGTGGGAAGCGCAGATACGCAGTATTTT. As protein: CASSSRLAGGLVGSADTQYF. The chain recombines TRBV13 with TRBJ2-3; 14 positions match TRBD2. V was pared by 4 bases and J by 4 bases, with 16 bases of the junction left unmatched. This CDR3 has 20 residues. The germline V gene encodes CDR1 PRHDT and CDR2 FYEKMQ (reference sequence).

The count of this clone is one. This CDR3 reads CASSLAGHTNQPQHF. The CDR3 DNA reads as TGCGCCAGCAGCTTGGCCGGACACACCAATCAGCCCCAGCATTTT. The chain recombines TRBV5-1 with TRBJ1-5, with a possible D match to TRBD1 (5 bases). This CDR3 contains 15 residues. Trimming took 0 bases from V and 3 from J, leaving 10 bases between them. Germline CDR1 SGHRS, CDR2 YFSETQ.

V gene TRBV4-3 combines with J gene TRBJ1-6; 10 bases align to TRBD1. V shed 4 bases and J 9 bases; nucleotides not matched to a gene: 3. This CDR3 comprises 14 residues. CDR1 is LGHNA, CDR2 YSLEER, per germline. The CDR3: CASSPDRGASPLHF. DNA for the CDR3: TGCGCCAGCAGCCCGGACAGGGGGGCTTCACCCCTCCACTTT.

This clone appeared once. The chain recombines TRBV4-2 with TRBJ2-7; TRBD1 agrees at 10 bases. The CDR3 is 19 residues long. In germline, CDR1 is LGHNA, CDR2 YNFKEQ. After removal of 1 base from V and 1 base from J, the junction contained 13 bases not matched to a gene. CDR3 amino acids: CASSQVFPGQGSGSYEQYF. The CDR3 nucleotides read TGTGCCAGCAGCCAAGTGTTTCCGGGACAGGGGTCCGGTTCCTACGAGCAGTACTTC.

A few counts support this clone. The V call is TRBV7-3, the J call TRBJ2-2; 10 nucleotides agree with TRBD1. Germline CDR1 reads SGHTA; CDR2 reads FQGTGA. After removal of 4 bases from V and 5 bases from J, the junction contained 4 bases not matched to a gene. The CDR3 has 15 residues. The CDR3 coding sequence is TGTGCCAGCAGCTCAGGGGGACAGGGGACCGGGGAGCTGTTTTTT. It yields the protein CASSSGGQGTGELFF.

The CDR3 coding sequence is TGTGCCACCAGCAGAGGCAGGGCTCGCACAGATACGCAGTATTTT. It yields the protein CATSRGRARTDTQYF. The V and J genes are TRBV15 and TRBJ2-3; tentative D call: TRBD1 (5 bases). V was pared by 1 base and J by 1 base, with 9 bases between. CDR1 is LNHNV, CDR2 YYDKDF, per germline (reference sequence). The CDR3 is 15 amino acids.

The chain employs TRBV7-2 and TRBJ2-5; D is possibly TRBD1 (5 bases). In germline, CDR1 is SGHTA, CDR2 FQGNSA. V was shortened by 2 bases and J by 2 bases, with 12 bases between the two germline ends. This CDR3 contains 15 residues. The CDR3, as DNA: TGTGCCAGCAGCTTAAGTCGGACACAACAAGAGACCCAGTACTTC. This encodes CASSLSRTQQETQYF.

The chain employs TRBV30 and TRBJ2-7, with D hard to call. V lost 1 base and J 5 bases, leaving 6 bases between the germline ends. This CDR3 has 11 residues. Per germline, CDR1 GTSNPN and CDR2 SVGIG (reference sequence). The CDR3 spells CAWSAGNEQYF. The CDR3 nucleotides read TGTGCCTGGAGTGCGGGTAACGAGCAGTACTTC. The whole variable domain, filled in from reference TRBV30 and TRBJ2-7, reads SQTIHQWPATLVQPVGSPLSLECTVEGTSNPNLYWYRQAAGRGLQLLFYSVGIGQISSEVPQNLSASRPQDRQFILSSKKLLLSDSGFYLCAWSAGNEQYFGPGTRLTVT.

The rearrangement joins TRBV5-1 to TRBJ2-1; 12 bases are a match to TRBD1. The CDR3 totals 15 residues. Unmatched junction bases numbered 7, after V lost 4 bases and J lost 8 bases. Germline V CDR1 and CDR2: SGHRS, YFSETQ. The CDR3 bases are TGCGCCAGCAGCGCCCGGGACAGGGGGCGGGATGAGCAGTTCTTC. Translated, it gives CASSARDRGRDEQFF.

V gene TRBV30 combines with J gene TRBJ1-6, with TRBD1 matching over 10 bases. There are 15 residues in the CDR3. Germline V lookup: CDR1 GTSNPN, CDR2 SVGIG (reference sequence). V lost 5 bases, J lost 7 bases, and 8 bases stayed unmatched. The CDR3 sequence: CAWSSGDRGNSPLHF. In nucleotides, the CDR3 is TGTGCCTGGTCCTCCGGGGACAGGGGAAATTCACCCCTCCACTTT.

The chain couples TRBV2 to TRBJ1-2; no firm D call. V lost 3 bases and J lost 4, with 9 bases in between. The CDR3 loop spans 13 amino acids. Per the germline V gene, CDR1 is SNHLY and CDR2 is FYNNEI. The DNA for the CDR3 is TGTGCCAGCAGTGACGGGGTCGGCTATGGCTACACCTTC. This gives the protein CASSDGVGYGYTF.

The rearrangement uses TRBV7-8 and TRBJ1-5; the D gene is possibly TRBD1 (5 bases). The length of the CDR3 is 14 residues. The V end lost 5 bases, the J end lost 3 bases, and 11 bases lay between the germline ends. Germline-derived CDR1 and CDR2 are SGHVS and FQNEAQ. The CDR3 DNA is TGTGCCAGCAGCCATGCAGGGTTCAATCAGCCCCAGCATTTT. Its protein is CASSHAGFNQPQHF.